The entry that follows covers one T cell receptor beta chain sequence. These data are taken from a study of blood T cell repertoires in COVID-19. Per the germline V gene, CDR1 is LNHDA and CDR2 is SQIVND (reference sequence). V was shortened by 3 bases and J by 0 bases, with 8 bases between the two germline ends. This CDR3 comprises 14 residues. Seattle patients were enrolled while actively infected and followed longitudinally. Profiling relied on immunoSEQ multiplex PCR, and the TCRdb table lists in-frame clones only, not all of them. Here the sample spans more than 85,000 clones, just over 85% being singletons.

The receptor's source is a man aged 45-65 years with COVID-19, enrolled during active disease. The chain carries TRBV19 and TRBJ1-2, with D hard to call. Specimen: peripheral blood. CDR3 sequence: CASSMRRANYGYTF. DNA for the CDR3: TGTGCCAGTAGTATGCGCCGCGCTAACTATGGCTACACCTTC.